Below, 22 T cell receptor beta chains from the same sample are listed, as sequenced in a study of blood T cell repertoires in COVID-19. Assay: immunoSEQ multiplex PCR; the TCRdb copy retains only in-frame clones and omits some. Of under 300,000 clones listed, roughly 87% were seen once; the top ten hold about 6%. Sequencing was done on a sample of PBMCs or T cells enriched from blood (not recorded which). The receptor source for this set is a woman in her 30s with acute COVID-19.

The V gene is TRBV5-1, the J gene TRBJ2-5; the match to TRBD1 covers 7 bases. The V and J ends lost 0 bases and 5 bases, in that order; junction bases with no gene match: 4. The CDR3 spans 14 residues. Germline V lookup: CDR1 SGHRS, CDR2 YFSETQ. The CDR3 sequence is CASSLGTGDETQYF. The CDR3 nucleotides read TGCGCCAGCAGCTTGGGTACAGGGGATGAGACCCAGTACTTC.

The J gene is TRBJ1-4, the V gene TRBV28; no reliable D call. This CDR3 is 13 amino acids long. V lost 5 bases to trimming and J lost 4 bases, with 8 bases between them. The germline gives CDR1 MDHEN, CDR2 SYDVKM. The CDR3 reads CASSQAVNEKLFF. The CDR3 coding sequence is TGTGCCAGCAGTCAGGCAGTTAATGAAAAACTGTTTTTT. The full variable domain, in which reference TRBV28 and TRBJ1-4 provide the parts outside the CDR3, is DVKVTQSSRYLVKRTGEKVFLECVQDMDHENMFWYRQDPGLGLRLIYFSYDVKMKEKGDIPEGYSVSREKKERFSLILESASTNQTSMYLCASSQAVNEKLFFGSGTQLSVL.

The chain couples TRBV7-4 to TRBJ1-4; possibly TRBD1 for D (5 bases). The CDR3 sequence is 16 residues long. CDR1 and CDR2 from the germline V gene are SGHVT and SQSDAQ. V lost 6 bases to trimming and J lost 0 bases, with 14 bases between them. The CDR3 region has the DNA TGTGCCAGCAGTTGCAGACAGCTTGCAACTAATGAAAAACTGTTTTTT. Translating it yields CASSCRQLATNEKLFF.

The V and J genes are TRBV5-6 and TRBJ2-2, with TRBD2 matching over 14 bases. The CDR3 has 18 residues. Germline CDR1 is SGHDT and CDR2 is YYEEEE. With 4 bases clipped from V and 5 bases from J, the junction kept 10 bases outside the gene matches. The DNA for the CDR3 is TGTGCCAGCAGCCCACCGGGACTAGCGGGAGTTCGTACCGGGGAGCTGTTTTTT. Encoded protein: CASSPPGLAGVRTGELFF.

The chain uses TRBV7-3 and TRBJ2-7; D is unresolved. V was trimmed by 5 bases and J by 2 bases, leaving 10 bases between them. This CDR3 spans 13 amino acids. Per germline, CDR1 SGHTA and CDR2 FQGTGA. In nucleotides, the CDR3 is TGTGCCAGCAGCCCCGGCGGCCCCTACGAGCAGTACTTC. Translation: CASSPGGPYEQYF.

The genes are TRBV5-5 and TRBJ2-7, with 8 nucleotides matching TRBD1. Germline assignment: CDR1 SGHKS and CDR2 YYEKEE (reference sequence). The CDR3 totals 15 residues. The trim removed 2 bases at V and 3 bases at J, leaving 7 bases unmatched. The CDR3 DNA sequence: TGTGCCAGCAGCTTCGATGGCGGGACAGGCTACGAGCAGTACTTC. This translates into CASSFDGGTGYEQYF.

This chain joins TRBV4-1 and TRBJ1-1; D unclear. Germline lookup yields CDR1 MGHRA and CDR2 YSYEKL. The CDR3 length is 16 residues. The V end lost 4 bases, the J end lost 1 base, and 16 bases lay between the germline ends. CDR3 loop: CASSPAFGRPNTEAFF. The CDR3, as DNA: TGCGCCAGCAGCCCAGCATTCGGGAGACCGAACACTGAAGCTTTCTTT.

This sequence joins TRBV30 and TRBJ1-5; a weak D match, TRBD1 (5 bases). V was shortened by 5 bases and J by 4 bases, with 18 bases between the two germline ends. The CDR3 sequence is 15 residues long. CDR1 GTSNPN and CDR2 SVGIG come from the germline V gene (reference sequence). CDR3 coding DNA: TGTGCCTGGCGCGCTGGAGGGGCAGGGAATCAGCCCCAGCATTTT. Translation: CAWRAGGAGNQPQHF.

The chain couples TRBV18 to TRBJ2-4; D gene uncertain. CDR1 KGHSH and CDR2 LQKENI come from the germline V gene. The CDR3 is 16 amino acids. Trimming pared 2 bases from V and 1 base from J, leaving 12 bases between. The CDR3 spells CASSPDRDKAKNIQYF. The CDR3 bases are TGTGCCAGCTCACCAGACCGCGACAAGGCCAAAAACATTCAGTACTTC.

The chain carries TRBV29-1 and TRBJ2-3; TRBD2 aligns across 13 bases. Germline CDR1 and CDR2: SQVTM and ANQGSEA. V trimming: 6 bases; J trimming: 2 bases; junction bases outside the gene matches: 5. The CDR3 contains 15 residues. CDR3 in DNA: TGCAGCGTGACCGGGACTAGCGGGGTCACAGATACGCAGTATTTT. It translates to CSVTGTSGVTDTQYF.

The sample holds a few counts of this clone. CDR3 protein: CASSGGTAFGEQYF. The CDR3 region has the DNA TGTGCCAGCAGCGGGGGGACAGCCTTCGGCGAGCAGTACTTC. The chain has TRBV11-2 and TRBJ2-7; tentative D call: TRBD1 (7 bases). Germline V gene lookup returns CDR1 SGHAT and CDR2 FQNNGV. V was trimmed by 5 bases and J by 6 bases, leaving 17 bases between them. The CDR3 sequence is 14 residues long.

The CDR3 sequence: CASSLDSNYGYTF. The CDR3 DNA reads TGTGCCAGCAGCTTGGACAGTAACTATGGCTACACCTTC. The gene calls are TRBV3-1 (or the pseudogene TRBV3-2) and TRBJ1-2, with D maybe TRBD1 (6 bases). Germline CDR1 is LGHDT and CDR2 is YNNKEL (reference sequence). V lost 5 bases and J 1 base, leaving 8 bases between the germline ends. The CDR3 extends over 13 amino acids.

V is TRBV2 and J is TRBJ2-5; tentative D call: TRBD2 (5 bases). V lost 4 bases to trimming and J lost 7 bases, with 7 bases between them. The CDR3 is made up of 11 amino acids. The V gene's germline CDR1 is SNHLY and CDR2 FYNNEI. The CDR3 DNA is TGTGCCAGCAGTGGAGAGGGGACCCAGTACTTC. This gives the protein CASSGEGTQYF.

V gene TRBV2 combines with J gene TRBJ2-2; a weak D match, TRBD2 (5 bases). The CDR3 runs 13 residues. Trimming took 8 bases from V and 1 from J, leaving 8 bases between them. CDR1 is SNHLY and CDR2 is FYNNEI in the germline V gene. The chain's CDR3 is CASGLENTGELFF. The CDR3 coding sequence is TGTGCCAGCGGACTGGAGAACACCGGGGAGCTGTTTTTT.

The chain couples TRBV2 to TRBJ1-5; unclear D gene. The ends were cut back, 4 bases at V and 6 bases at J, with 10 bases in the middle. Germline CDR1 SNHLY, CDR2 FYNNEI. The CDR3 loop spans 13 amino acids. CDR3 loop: CASSVSVIQPQHF. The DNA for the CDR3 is TGTGCCAGCAGTGTGTCAGTGATTCAGCCCCAGCATTTT.

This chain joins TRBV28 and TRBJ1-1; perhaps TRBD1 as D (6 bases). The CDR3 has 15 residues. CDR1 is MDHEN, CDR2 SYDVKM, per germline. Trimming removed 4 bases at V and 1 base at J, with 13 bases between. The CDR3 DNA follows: TGTGCCAGCAGTTCCTTGAGAGGGGGGAACACTGAAGCTTTCTTT. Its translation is CASSSLRGGNTEAFF.

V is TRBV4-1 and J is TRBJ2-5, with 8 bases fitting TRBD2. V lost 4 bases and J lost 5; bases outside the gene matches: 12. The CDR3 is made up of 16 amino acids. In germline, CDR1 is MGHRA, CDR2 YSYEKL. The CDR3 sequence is CASSRESSPGGETQYF. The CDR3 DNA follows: TGCGCCAGCAGCCGAGAATCCTCGCCGGGGGGGGAGACCCAGTACTTC.

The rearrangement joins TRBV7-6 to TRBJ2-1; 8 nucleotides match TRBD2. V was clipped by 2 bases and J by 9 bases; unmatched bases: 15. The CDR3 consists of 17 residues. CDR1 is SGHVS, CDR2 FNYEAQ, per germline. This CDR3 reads CASSLSHPAGELGEQFF. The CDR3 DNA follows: TGTGCCAGCAGCTTATCACATCCAGCGGGAGAGTTGGGTGAGCAGTTCTTC. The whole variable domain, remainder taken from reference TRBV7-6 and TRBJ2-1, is GAGVSQSPRYKVTKRGQDVALRCDPISGHVSLYWYRQALGQGPEFLTYFNYEAQQDKSGLPNDRFSAERPEGSISTLTIQRTEQRDSAMYRCASSLSHPAGELGEQFFGPGTRLTVL.

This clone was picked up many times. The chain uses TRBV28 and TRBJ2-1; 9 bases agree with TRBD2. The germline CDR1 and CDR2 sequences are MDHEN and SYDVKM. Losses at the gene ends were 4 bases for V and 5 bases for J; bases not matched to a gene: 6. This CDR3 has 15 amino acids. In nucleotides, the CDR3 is TGTGCCAGCAGTTCCTCTAGCGGGGTTGACAATGAGCAGTTCTTC. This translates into CASSSSSGVDNEQFF.

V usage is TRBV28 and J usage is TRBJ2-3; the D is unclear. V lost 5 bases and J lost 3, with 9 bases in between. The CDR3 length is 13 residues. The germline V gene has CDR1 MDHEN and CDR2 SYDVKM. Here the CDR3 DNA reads TGTGCCAGCAGTATAGCCCGAACAGATACGCAGTATTTT. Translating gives CASSIARTDTQYF.

CDR3 loop: CASSLQGRNSPLHF. The CDR3 DNA reads as TGTGCCAGCAGCTTGCAGGGTCGGAATTCACCCCTCCACTTT. V and J are TRBV13 and TRBJ1-6; possible D gene TRBD1, 5 bases. The germline V gene has CDR1 PRHDT and CDR2 FYEKMQ (reference sequence). The V end was cut by 3 bases, the J end by 7 bases, with 10 bases between. The CDR3 loop spans 14 amino acids.

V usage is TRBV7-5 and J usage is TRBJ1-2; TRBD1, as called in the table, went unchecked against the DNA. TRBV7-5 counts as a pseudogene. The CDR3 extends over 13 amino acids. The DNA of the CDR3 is TGTGCCAGACCCAGACACCTTGCTCCTGGCTACACCTTC. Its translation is CARPRHLAPGYTF.